Each of the 3 T cell receptor beta chains below was sequenced from the same sample in a study of blood T cell repertoires in COVID-19. Sequencing used immunoSEQ multiplex PCR; TCRdb keeps in-frame clones, though not all of them. The table shows fewer than 200,000 clones, with 84% occurring only once. Input material: PBMCs or T cells enriched from blood (not recorded which). These receptors all stem from a man between 45 and 60 years old who had recovered from COVID-19.

This chain links TRBV6-6 with TRBJ2-2; D is uncertain. Germline assignment: CDR1 MNHNY and CDR2 SVGAGI (reference sequence). The V and J ends lost 4 bases and 2 bases respectively, with 5 bases between them. The CDR3 runs 13 residues. The CDR3, as DNA: TGTGCCAGCAGTTCCTATAACACCGGGGAGCTGTTTTTT. Translating gives CASSSYNTGELFF.

A single count supports this clone. The chain is built from TRBV15 and TRBJ1-1; possibly TRBD1 for D (5 bases). The ends were cut back, 5 bases at V and 0 bases at J, with 16 bases in the middle. This CDR3 has 16 amino acids. Per germline, CDR1 LNHNV and CDR2 YYDKDF (reference sequence). Here the CDR3 reads CATSAKMGLMNTEAFF. The CDR3 nucleotides are TGTGCCACCAGCGCAAAAATGGGACTGATGAACACTGAAGCTTTCTTT.

V is TRBV2 and J is TRBJ1-3; 7 nucleotides line up with TRBD1. Germline V lookup: CDR1 SNHLY, CDR2 FYNNEI. Trimming cost V 7 bases and J 1 base; bases outside gene matches: 10. The CDR3 totals 16 residues. CDR3 nucleotide sequence: TGTGCCAGCAATGAGGGCGGGACAGAGTCTGGAAACACCATATATTTT. Its protein product is CASNEGGTESGNTIYF. Variable domain in full (rest from reference TRBV2 and TRBJ1-3): EPEVTQTPSHQVTQMGQEVILRCVPISNHLYFYWYRQILGQKVEFLVSFYNNEISEKSEIFDDQFSVERPDGSNFTLKIRSTKLEDSAMYFCASNEGGTESGNTIYFGEGSWLTVV.